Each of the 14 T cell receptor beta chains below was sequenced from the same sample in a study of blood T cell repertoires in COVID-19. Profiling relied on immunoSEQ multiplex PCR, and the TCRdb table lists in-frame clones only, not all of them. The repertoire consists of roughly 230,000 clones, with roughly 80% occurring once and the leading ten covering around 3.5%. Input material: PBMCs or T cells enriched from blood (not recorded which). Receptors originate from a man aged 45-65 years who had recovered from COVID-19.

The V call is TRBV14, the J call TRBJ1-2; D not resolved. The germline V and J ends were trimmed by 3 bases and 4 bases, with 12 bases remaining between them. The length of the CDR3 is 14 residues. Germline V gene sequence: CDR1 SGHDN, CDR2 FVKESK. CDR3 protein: CASSHLTDTYGYTF. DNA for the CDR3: TGTGCCAGCAGCCACCTAACTGACACCTATGGCTACACCTTC.

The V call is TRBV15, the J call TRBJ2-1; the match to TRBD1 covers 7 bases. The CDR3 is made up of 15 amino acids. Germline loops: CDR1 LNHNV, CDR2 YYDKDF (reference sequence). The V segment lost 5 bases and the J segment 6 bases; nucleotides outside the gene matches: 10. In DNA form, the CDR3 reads TGTGCCACCAGCCTACCGAGGGCAGGGGGCAATGAGCAGTTCTTC. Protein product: CATSLPRAGGNEQFF.

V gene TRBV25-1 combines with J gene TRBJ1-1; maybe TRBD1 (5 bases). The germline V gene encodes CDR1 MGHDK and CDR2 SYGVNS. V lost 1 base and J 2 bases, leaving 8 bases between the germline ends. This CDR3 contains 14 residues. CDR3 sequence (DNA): TGTGCCAGCAGTGAATGGGGCAGTAACACTGAAGCTTTCTTT. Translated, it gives CASSEWGSNTEAFF.

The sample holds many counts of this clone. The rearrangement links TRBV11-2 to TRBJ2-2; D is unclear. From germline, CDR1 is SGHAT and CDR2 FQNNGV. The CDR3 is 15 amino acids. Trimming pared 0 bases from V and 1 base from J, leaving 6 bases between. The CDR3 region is CASSLEYRNTGELFF. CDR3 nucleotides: TGTGCCAGCAGCTTAGAATATAGGAACACCGGGGAGCTGTTTTTT.

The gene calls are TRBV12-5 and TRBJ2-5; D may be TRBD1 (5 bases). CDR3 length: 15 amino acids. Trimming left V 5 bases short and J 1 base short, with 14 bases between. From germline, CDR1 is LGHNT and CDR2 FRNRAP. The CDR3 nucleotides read TGTGCTAGTGGTAACGGACAACCGATCCAAGAGACCCAGTACTTC. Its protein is CASGNGQPIQETQYF.

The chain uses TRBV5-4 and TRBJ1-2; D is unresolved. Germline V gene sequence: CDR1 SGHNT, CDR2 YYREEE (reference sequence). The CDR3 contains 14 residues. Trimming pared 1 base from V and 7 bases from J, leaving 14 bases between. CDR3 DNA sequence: TGTGCCAGCAGCTTGAAAGGGTTAGAGGGTGGCTACACCTTC. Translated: CASSLKGLEGGYTF.

The CDR3 DNA follows: TGTGCCAGCAGCTCCTCCGGGACAGGGGAAGATACGCAGTATTTT. Translating gives CASSSSGTGEDTQYF. This chain uses TRBV5-4 with TRBJ2-3; 10 bases align to TRBD1. The CDR3 spans 15 residues. With V trimmed by 3 bases and J by 5 bases, 6 bases remained unmatched. Germline-derived CDR1 and CDR2 are SGHNT and YYREEE (reference sequence).

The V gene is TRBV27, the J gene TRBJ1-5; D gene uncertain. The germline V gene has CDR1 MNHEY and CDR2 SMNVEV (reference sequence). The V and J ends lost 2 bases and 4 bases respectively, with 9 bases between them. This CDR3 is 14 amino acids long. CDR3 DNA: TGTGCCAGCAGTTTACGTAGTGCTAATCAGCCCCAGCATTTT. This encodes CASSLRSANQPQHF.

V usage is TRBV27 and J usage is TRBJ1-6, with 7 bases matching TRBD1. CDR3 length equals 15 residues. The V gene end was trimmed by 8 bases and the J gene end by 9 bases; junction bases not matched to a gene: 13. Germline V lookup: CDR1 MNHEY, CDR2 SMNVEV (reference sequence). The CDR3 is CASRDRILRGSPLHF. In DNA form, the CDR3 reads TGTGCCAGCCGGGACAGAATTCTTCGGGGTTCACCCCTCCACTTT.

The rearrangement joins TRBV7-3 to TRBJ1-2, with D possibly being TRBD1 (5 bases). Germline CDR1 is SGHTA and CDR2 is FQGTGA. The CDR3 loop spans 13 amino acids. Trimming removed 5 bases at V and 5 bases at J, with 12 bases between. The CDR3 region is CASSPARTYGYTF. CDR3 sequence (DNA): TGTGCCAGCAGCCCTGCCAGGACATATGGCTACACCTTC. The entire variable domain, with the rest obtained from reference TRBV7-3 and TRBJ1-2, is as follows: GAGVSQTPSNKVTEKGKYVELRCDPISGHTALYWYRQSLGQGPEFLIYFQGTGAADDSGLPNDRFFAVRPEGSVSTLKIQRTERGDSAVYLCASSPARTYGYTFGSGTRLTVV.

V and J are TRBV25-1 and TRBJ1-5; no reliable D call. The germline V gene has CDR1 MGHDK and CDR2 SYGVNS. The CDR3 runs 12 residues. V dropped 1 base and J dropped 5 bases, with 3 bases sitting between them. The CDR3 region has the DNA TGTGCCAGCAGTGAATCTGATCAGCCCCAGCATTTT. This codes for CASSESDQPQHF.

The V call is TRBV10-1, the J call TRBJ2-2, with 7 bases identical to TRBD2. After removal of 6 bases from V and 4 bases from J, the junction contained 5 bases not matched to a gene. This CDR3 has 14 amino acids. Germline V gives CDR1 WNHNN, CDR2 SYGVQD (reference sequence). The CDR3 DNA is TGCGCCAGCAGCCAGCGGGGTTCCACCGGGGAGCTGTTTTTT. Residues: CASSQRGSTGELFF.

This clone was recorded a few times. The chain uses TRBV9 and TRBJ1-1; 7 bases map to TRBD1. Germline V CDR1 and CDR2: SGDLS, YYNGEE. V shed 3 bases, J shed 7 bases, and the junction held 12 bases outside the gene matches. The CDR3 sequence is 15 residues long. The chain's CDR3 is CASSASLEGASEAFF. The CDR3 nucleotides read TGTGCCAGCAGCGCATCGCTCGAGGGGGCGAGTGAAGCTTTCTTT.

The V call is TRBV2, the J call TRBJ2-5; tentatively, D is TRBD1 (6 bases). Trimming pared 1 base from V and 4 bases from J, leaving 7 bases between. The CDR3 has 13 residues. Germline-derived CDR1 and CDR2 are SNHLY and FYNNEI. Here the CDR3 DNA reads TGTGCCAGCAGTGAAGTAGGGGGAGAGACCCAGTACTTC. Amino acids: CASSEVGGETQYF.